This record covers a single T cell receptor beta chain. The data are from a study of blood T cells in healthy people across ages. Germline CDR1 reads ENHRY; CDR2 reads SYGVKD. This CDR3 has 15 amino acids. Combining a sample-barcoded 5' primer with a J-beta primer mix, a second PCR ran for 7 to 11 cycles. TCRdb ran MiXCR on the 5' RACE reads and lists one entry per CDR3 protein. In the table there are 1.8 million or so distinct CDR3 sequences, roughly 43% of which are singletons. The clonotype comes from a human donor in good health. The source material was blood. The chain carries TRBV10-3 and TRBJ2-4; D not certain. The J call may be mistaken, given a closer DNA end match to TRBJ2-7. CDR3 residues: CAISEGQASSYEQYF. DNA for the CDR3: TGTGCCATCAGTGAGGGGCAGGCGAGCTCCTACGAGCAGTACTTC.